Here is one T cell receptor beta chain with its context. This entry comes from a study of blood T cell repertoires in COVID-19. Study summary: PBMCs, B-cell-depleted T cells, or T cells provided the cDNA or gDNA that made up the material.

Sequencing used immunoSEQ multiplex PCR; TCRdb keeps in-frame clones, though not all of them. In the table there are roughly 180,000 clones, 81% of which are singletons. The CDR3 has 16 residues. V lost 4 bases to trimming and J lost 7 bases; unmatched junction nucleotides: 10. Germline CDR1 SGHRS, CDR2 YFSETQ. Specimen: PBMCs or T cells enriched from blood (not recorded which). The V and J genes are TRBV5-1 and TRBJ2-1; TRBD2 matches 11 bases. The source is a woman in her thirties or forties with acute COVID-19. The CDR3 coding sequence is TGCGCCAGCAGCCCTCAGACTAGCGGGGTAGCAAATGAGCAGTTCTTC. Encoded protein: CASSPQTSGVANEQFF.